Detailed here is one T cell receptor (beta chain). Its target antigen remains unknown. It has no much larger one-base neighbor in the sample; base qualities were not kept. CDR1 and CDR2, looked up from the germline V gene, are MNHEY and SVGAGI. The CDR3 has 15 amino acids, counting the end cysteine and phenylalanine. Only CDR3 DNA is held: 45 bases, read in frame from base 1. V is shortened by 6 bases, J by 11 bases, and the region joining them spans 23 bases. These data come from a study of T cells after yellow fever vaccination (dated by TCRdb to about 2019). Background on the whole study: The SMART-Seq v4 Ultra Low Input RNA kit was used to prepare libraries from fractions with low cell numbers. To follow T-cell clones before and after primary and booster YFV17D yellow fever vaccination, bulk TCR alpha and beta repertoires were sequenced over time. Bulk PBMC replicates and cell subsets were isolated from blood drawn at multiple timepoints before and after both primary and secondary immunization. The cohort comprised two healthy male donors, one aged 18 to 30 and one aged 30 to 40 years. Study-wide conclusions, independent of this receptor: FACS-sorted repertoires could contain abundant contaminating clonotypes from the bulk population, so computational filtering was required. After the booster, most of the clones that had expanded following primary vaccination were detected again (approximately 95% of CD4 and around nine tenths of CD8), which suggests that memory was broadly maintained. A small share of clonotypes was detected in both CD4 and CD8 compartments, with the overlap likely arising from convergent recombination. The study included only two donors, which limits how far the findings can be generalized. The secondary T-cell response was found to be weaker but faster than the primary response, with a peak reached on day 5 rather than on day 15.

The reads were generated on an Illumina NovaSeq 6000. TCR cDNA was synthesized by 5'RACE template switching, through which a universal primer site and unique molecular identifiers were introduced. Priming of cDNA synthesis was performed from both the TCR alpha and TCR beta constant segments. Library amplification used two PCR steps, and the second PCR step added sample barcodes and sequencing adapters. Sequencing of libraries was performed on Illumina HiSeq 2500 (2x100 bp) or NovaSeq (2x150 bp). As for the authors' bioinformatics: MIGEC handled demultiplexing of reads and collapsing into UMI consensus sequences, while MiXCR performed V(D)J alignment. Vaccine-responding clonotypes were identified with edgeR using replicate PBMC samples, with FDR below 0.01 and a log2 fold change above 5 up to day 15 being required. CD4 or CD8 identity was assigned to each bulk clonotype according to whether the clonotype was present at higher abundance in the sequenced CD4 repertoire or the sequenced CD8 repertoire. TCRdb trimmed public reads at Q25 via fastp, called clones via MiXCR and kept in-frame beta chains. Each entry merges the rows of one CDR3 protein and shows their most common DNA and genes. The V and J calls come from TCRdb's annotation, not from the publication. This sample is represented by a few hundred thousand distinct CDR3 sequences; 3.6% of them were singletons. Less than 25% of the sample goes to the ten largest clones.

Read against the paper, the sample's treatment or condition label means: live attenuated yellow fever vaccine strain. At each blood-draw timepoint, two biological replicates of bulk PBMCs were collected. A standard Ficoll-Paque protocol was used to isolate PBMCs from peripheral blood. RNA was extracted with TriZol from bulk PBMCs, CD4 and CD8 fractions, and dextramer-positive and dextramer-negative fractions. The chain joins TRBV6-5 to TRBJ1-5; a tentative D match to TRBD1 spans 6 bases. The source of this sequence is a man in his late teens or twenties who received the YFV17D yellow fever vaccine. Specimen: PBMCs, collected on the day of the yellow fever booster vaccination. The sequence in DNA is TGTGCCAGCAGGGACGTAGGACAGCCTAGCAGGGCCCAGCATTTT. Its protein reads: CASRDVGQPSRAQHF.